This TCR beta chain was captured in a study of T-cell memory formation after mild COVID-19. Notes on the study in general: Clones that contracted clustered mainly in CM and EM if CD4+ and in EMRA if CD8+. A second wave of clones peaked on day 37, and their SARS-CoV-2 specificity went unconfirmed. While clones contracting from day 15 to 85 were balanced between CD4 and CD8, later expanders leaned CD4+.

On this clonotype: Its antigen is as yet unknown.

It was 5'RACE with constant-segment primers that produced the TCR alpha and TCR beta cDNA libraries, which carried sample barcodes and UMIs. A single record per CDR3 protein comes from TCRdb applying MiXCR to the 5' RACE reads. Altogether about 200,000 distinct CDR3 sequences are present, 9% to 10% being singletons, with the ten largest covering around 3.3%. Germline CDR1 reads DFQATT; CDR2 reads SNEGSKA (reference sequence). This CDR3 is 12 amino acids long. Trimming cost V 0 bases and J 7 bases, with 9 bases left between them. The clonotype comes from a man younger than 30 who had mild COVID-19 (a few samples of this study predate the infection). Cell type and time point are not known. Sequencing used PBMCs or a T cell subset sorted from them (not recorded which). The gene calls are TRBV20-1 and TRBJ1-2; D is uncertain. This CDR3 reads CSARDGRLGYTF. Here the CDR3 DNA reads TGCAGTGCTAGAGATGGGAGGCTTGGCTACACCTTC.